A selection of T cell receptor beta chains follows, all from one sample in a study of blood T cell repertoires in COVID-19. Clones were read by immunoSEQ multiplex PCR, and TCRdb kept only the in-frame ones, dropping some. Of about 72,000 clones in the sample, around 76% are singletons; the top ten hold roughly 20%. What was sequenced was peripheral blood. The receptors were sampled from a human donor in a cohort sampled during active COVID-19. CDR3s include the opening cysteine and the closing phenylalanine or tryptophan. D genes are given only for firm matches. Only part of the rows carry a size: once, few, many, or a class if the clone is expanded.

v_gene	abundance	d_gene	j_gene	len	CDR3aa	CDR3nt
TRBV6-6	-	TRBD1	TRBJ2-7	16	CASSPPIGDRGYEQYF	TGTGCCAGCAGTCCCCCAATCGGGGACAGGGGCTACGAGCAGTACTTC
TRBV15	-	-	TRBJ2-7	14	CATAGDRTTYEQYF	TGTGCCACCGCAGGAGACAGGACAACCTACGAGCAGTACTTC
TRBV5-4	-	TRBD1	TRBJ2-2	14	CASSWDRNTGELFF	TGTGCCAGCAGCTGGGACAGAAACACCGGGGAGCTGTTTTTT
TRBV27	few	-	TRBJ1-1	13	CASSWAGATEAFF	TGTGCCAGCAGCTGGGCAGGGGCCACTGAAGCTTTCTTT
TRBV7-2	-	TRBD2	TRBJ2-1	15	CASSRTSGGHGEQFF	TGTGCCAGCAGCAGGACTAGCGGGGGGCACGGAGAGCAGTTCTTC
TRBV12-3/TRBV12-4	-	-	TRBJ2-7	13	CASRLTSSYEQYF	TGTGCCAGCAGATTAACTAGCTCCTACGAGCAGTACTTC
TRBV2	once	-	TRBJ2-1	12	CASSVNRVEQFF	TGTGCCAGCAGCGTAAACAGGGTTGAGCAGTTCTTC
TRBV4-1	-	-	TRBJ1-4	13	CASGGGLTEKLFF	TGCGCCAGCGGAGGTGGCTTGACTGAAAAACTGTTTTTT
TRBV11-3	-	TRBD2	TRBJ2-3	16	CASSPGLAGGTDTQYF	TGTGCCAGCAGCCCCGGACTAGCGGGGGGCACAGATACGCAGTATTTT
TRBV11-2	-	TRBD2	TRBJ2-1	15	CASSLGPGGAFEQFF	TGTGCCAGCAGCTTAGGTCCCGGGGGGGCCTTTGAGCAGTTCTTC
TRBV4-2	-	TRBD2	TRBJ2-1	17	CASSQDRRAGGNNEQFF	TGTGCCAGCAGCCAAGATAGAAGAGCGGGGGGAAACAATGAGCAGTTCTTC
TRBV13	-	TRBD1	TRBJ1-1	12	CASSVTGALAFF	TGTGCCAGCAGCGTCACAGGGGCTTTAGCTTTCTTT
TRBV6-5	few	TRBD1	TRBJ1-2	16	CASSYSGGAVIYGYTF	TGTGCCAGCAGTTACTCAGGGGGCGCGGTAATCTATGGCTACACCTTC
TRBV5-6	-	TRBD2	TRBJ2-7	14	CASSSGTSGYEQYF	TGTGCCAGCAGCTCCGGGACTAGCGGCTACGAGCAGTACTTC
TRBV19	-	-	TRBJ2-1	16	CASSKTRAPSYNEQFF	TGTGCCAGTAGTAAGACCAGGGCCCCCTCCTACAATGAGCAGTTCTTC
TRBV6-5	-	TRBD1	TRBJ1-6	14	CASSGTGATSPLHF	TGTGCCAGCTCCGGGACAGGGGCAACATCACCCCTCCACTTT
TRBV7-2	-	-	TRBJ2-5	13	CASSLSYQETQYF	TGTGCCAGCAGCCTTAGCTACCAAGAGACCCAGTACTTC
TRBV4-1	-	-	TRBJ1-1	18	CASSQDFSRTERNTEAFF	TGCGCCAGCAGCCAAGATTTTTCCCGAACAGAACGGAACACTGAAGCTTTCTTT
TRBV7-9	-	TRBD1	TRBJ1-1	15	CASSLAVTGSFEAFF	TGTGCCAGCAGCTTAGCGGTGACAGGGAGCTTTGAAGCTTTCTTT
TRBV19	-	TRBD1	TRBJ1-2	14	CASSPQGGNYGYTF	TGTGCCAGTAGTCCTCAGGGGGGTAACTATGGCTACACCTTC
TRBV25-1	-	-	TRBJ1-2	14	CASTMTGTNYGYTF	TGTGCCAGCACCATGACAGGAACTAACTATGGCTACACCTTC
TRBV28	once	-	TRBJ1-2	14	CASSWGSGLYGYTF	TGTGCCAGCAGTTGGGGATCGGGACTCTATGGCTACACCTTC
TRBV29-1	-	TRBD1	TRBJ2-3	13	CSVVTGRADTQYF	TGCAGCGTTGTGACAGGGCGGGCAGATACGCAGTATTTT
TRBV19	-	-	TRBJ2-4	20	CASSIWEEFLADLAKNIQYF	TGTGCCAGTAGTATTTGGGAGGAGTTCTTAGCGGACCTAGCCAAAAACATTCAGTACTTC